This T cell receptor beta chain was found in a study of beta chain features in type 1 diabetes. Study results and caveats: Shorter templates might be favored by PCR, and equally so in patients and in controls. Naive, central memory and Treg TCRB repertoires appeared more alike in patients than in healthy donors. VDJ junctions in type 1 diabetes patients carried more deletions and fewer insertions.

The whole isolated RNA underwent reverse transcription, so sequencing captured expressed TCRB transcripts. TCRdb's table, derived via immunoSEQ multiplex PCR, lists solely in-frame clones and lacks some. The data hold 240,000 or so clones, with roughly 30% observed a single time. As for this clone: Antigen: not known.

CDR3 length: 13 amino acids. Trimming left V 6 bases short and J 7 bases short, with 12 bases between. Germline assignment: CDR1 MNHEY and CDR2 SVGAGI. Naive, central memory, regulatory and stem cell-like memory cells within the CD4+ compartment were sorted using CD45RO/CCR7/CD25/CD127/CD95/CD27. The sequenced sample consisted of central memory CD4+ T cells from blood. V usage is TRBV6-5 and J usage is TRBJ2-2, with a tentative D call TRBD2 (6 bases). This receptor was obtained from a man aged 25-45 years in good health. This chain's CDR3 is CASRIGEVGELFF. The CDR3 nucleotides read TGTGCCAGCAGGATAGGGGAGGTCGGGGAGCTGTTTTTT.